A selection of T cell receptor beta chains follows, all from one sample in a study of shared T cell receptors in the human thymus. Repertoires were generated with immunoSEQ multiplex PCR, while TCRdb's copy carries only in-frame clones and drops some. The sample lists hundreds of thousands of clones, 70% to 90% seen once, with 0.0095% to 0.012% in the top ten. In addition, the sample was reused for a study of human thymus T cells.

What was sequenced was thymocytes. The source is a boy under two years old with a congenital heart defect. CDR3s include the opening cysteine and the closing phenylalanine or tryptophan. D genes are given only for firm matches. The size field is filled for only some rows; it gives once, few, many or a size class.

j_call: TRBJ2-4
v_call: TRBV4-1
d_call: -
clone_size: -
cdr3_aa: CASSQPRGTKNIQYF
cdr3_nt: TGCGCCAGCAGCCAGCCCCGGGGAACCAAAAACATTCAGTACTTC

j_call: TRBJ2-1
v_call: TRBV4-3
d_call: TRBD2
clone_size: -
cdr3_aa: CASSQTLAGGPGFNEQFF
cdr3_nt: TGCGCCAGCAGCCAGACACTAGCGGGAGGGCCGGGTTTTAATGAGCAGTTCTTC

j_call: TRBJ2-1
v_call: TRBV4-3
d_call: -
clone_size: -
cdr3_aa: CASSQGETRRYNEQFF
cdr3_nt: TGCGCCAGCAGCCAAGGCGAGACTAGACGGTACAATGAGCAGTTCTTC

j_call: TRBJ1-2
v_call: TRBV5-1
d_call: TRBD1
clone_size: once
cdr3_aa: CASSEWDRTLNYTF
cdr3_nt: TGCGCCAGCAGCGAATGGGACAGGACATTGAACTACACCTTC

j_call: TRBJ2-7
v_call: TRBV5-1
d_call: -
clone_size: few
cdr3_aa: CASSLTGAYEQYF
cdr3_nt: TGCGCCAGCAGCTTGACAGGAGCCTACGAGCAGTACTTC

j_call: TRBJ1-1
v_call: TRBV6-5
d_call: TRBD1
clone_size: -
cdr3_aa: CASSYSFPGGTEAFF
cdr3_nt: TGTGCCAGCAGTTACTCTTTCCCAGGGGGCACTGAAGCTTTCTTT

j_call: TRBJ2-7
v_call: TRBV18
d_call: TRBD1
clone_size: -
cdr3_aa: CASSPGQGSSYEQYF
cdr3_nt: TGTGCCAGCTCACCAGGACAGGGGAGCTCCTACGAGCAGTACTTC

j_call: TRBJ2-3
v_call: TRBV2
d_call: -
clone_size: -
cdr3_aa: CASSVVNIRSIF
cdr3_nt: -

j_call: TRBJ2-7
v_call: TRBV12-5
d_call: -
clone_size: -
cdr3_aa: CASGLGPYEQYF
cdr3_nt: TGTGCTAGTGGTTTGGGGCCATACGAGCAGTACTTC

j_call: TRBJ2-4
v_call: TRBV7-2
d_call: -
clone_size: few
cdr3_aa: CASSLRYRVKNIQYF
cdr3_nt: TGTGCCAGCAGCTTACGTTACAGGGTGAAAAACATTCAGTACTTC

j_call: TRBJ2-2
v_call: TRBV19
d_call: -
clone_size: once
cdr3_aa: CASSIVRGIPGTGELFF
cdr3_nt: TGTGCCAGTAGTATTGTGCGAGGGATCCCCGGCACCGGGGAGCTGTTTTTT

j_call: TRBJ2-1
v_call: TRBV14
d_call: TRBD2
clone_size: -
cdr3_aa: CASSQESGGEGNEQFF
cdr3_nt: TGTGCCAGCAGCCAAGAGAGCGGGGGAGAGGGCAATGAGCAGTTCTTC

j_call: TRBJ2-2
v_call: TRBV15
d_call: TRBD2
clone_size: -
cdr3_aa: CATSGEARETTGELFF
cdr3_nt: TGTGCCACCAGCGGAGAGGCGCGGGAGACCACCGGGGAGCTGTTTTTT

j_call: TRBJ2-1
v_call: TRBV25-1
d_call: -
clone_size: -
cdr3_aa: CASSVLGSIDEQFF
cdr3_nt: TGTGCCAGCAGTGTCCTGGGGAGTATCGATGAGCAGTTCTTC

j_call: TRBJ2-5
v_call: TRBV5-6
d_call: -
clone_size: -
cdr3_aa: CASSSPERDRGGETQYF
cdr3_nt: TGTGCCAGCAGCTCCCCCGAGCGTGACAGGGGAGGGGAGACCCAGTACTTC

j_call: TRBJ2-3
v_call: TRBV5-5
d_call: -
clone_size: -
cdr3_aa: CASSLGAEGRMTDTQYF
cdr3_nt: TGTGCCAGCAGCTTGGGGGCGGAGGGAAGAATGACAGATACGCAGTATTTT

j_call: TRBJ2-1
v_call: TRBV19
d_call: TRBD1
clone_size: -
cdr3_aa: CASSTNRGFYNEQFF
cdr3_nt: TGTGCCAGTAGTACAAACAGGGGCTTCTACAATGAGCAGTTCTTC

j_call: TRBJ1-5
v_call: TRBV19
d_call: TRBD1
clone_size: -
cdr3_aa: CASSARGRLSNQPQHF
cdr3_nt: TGTGCCAGTAGCGCCAGGGGGCGGTTGAGCAATCAGCCCCAGCATTTT